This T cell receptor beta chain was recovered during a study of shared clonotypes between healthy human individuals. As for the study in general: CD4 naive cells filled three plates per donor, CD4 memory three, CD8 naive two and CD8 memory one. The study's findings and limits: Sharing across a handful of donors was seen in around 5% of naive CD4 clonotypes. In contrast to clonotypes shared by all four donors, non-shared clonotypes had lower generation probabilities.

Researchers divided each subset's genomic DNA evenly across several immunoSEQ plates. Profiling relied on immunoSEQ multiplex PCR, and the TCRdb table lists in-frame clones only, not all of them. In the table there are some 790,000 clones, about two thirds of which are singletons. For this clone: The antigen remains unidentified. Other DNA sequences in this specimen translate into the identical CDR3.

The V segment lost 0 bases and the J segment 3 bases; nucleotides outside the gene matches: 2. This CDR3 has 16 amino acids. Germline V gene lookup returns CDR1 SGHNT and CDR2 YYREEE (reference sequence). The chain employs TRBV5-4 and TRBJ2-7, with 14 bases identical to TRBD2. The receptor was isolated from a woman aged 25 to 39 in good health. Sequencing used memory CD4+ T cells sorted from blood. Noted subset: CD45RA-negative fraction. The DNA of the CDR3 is TGTGCCAGCAGCTTGGGGGGGACTAGCGGGAGCTACGAGCAGTACTTC. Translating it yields CASSLGGTSGSYEQYF.